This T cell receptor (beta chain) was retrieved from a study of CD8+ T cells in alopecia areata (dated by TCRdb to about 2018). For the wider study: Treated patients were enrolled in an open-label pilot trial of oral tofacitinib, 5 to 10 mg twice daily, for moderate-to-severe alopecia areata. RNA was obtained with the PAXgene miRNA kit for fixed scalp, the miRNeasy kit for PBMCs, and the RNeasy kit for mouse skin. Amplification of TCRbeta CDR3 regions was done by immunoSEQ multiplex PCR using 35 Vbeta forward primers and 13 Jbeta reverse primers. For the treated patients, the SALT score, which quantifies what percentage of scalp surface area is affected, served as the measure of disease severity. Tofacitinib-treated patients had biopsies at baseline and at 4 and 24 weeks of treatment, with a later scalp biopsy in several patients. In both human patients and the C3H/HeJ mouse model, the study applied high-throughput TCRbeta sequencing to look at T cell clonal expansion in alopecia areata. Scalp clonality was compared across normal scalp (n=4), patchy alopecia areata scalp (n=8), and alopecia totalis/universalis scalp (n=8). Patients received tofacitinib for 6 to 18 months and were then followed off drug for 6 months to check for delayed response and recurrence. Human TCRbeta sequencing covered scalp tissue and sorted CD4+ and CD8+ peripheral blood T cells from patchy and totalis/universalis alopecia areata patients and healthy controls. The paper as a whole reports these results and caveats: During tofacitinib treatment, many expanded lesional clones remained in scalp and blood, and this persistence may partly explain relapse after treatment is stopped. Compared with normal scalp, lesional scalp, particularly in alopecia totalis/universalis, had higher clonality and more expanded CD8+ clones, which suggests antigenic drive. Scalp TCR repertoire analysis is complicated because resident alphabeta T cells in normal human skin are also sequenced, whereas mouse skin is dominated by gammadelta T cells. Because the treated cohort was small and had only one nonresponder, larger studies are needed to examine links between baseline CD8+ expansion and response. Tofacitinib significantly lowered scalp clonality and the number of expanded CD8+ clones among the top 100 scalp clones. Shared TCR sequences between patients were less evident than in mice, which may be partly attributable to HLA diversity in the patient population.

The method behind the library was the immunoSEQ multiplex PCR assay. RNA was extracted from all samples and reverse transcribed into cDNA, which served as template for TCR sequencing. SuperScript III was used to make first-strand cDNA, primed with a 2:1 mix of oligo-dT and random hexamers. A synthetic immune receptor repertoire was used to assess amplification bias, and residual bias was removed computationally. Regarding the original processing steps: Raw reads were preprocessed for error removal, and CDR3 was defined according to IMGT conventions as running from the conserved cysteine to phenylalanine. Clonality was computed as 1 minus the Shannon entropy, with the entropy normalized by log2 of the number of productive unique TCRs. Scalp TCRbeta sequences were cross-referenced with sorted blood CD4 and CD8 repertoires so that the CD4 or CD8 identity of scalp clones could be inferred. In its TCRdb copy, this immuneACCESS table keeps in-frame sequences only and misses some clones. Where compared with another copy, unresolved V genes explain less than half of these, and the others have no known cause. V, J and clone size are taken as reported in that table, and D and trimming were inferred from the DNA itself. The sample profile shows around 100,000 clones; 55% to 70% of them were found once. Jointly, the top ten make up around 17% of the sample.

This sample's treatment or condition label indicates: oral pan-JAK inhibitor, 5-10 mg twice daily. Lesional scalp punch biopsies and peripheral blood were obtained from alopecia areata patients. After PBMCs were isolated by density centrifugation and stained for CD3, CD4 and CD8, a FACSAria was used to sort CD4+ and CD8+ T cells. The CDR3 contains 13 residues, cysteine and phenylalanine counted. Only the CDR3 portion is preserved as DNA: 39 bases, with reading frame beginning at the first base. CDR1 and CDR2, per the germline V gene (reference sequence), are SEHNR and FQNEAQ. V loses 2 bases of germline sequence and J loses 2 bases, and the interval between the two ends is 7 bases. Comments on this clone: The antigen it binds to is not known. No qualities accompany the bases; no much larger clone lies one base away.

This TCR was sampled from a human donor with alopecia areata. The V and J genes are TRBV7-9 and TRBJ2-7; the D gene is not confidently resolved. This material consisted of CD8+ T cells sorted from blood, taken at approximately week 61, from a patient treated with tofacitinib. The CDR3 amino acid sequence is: CASSLLGPYEQYF. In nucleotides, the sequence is TGTGCCAGCAGCTTATTAGGGCCCTACGAGCAGTACTTC.